What follows are 24 T cell receptor beta chains derived from one specimen sequenced in a study of T cell responses to AZD1222 COVID-19 vaccine. The repertoire was sequenced with immunoSEQ multiplex PCR; TCRdb's copy has only in-frame clones and lacks some. Here the sample spans more than 95,000 clones, 85% to 90% being singletons. The source material was peripheral blood, sampled 28 days after the second AZD1222 dose. The receptors come from an adult who received the AZD1222 COVID-19 vaccine.

This chain joins TRBV5-4 and TRBJ1-4, with D hard to call. The CDR3 has 15 residues. CDR1 is SGHNT and CDR2 is YYREEE in the germline V gene (reference sequence). Trimming cost V 0 bases and J 1 base, with 7 bases left between them. In DNA, the CDR3 is TGTGCCAGCAGCTTGGAATGGGGAACTAATGAAAAACTGTTTTTT. Its protein product is CASSLEWGTNEKLFF. The whole variable domain, remainder taken from reference TRBV5-4 and TRBJ1-4, is ETGVTQSPTHLIKTRGQQVTLRCSSQSGHNTVSWYQQALGQGPQFIFQYYREEENGRGNFPPRFSGLQFPNYSSELNVNALELDDSALYLCASSLEWGTNEKLFFGSGTQLSVL.

In nucleotides, the CDR3 is TGTGCCAGCAGTTCGGTCTCTTATCAGGATAACTATGGCTACACCTTC. Amino acid sequence: CASSSVSYQDNYGYTF. V gene TRBV6-5 combines with J gene TRBJ1-2; D is unresolved. CDR1 MNHEY and CDR2 SVGAGI come from the germline V gene. V dropped 4 bases and J dropped 1 base, with 16 bases sitting between them. This CDR3 spans 16 amino acids.

The V and J genes are TRBV9 and TRBJ2-5, with D perhaps TRBD1 (5 bases). Trimming took off 0 bases at V and 4 bases at J, with 7 bases between the two ends. Per the germline V gene, CDR1 is SGDLS and CDR2 is YYNGEE. The CDR3 is made up of 13 amino acids. The CDR3 region is CASSVEGAETQYF. CDR3 coding DNA: TGTGCCAGCAGCGTAGAAGGGGCAGAGACCCAGTACTTC. Filled out from reference TRBV9 and TRBJ2-5, the complete variable domain reads DSGVTQTPKHLITATGQRVTLRCSPRSGDLSVYWYQQSLDQGLQFLIQYYNGEERAKGNILERFSAQQFPDLHSELNLSSLELGDSALYFCASSVEGAETQYFGPGTRLLVL.

This chain links TRBV11-1 with TRBJ2-1; D unclear. The germline V and J ends were trimmed by 5 bases and 7 bases, with 12 bases remaining between them. Germline CDR1 is SGHAT and CDR2 is FQDESV (reference sequence). The CDR3 runs to 13 residues. The CDR3 loop is CASSPVLGNEQFF. CDR3 nucleotides: TGTGCCAGCAGCCCCGTGTTGGGAAATGAGCAGTTCTTC.

This clone was observed a single time. The chain has TRBV6-5 and TRBJ1-5; no clear D gene. Trimming took 10 bases from V and 0 from J, leaving 16 bases between them. The germline V gene encodes CDR1 MNHEY and CDR2 SVGAGI. The CDR3 covers 15 residues. Here the CDR3 DNA reads TGTGCCACTACTGAAACTTGGGATAGCAATCAGCCCCAGCATTTT. Protein product: CATTETWDSNQPQHF.

This rearrangement joins TRBV19 to TRBJ2-1, with D perhaps matching TRBD2 (7 bases). CDR3 length equals 16 residues. The V and J ends lost 7 bases and 2 bases respectively, with 18 bases between them. Germline V gene sequence: CDR1 LNHDA, CDR2 SQIVND (reference sequence). For the CDR3, the DNA is TGTGCCAGTACCGTGGCGGCGGGGGCCACCTACAATGAGCAGTTCTTC. Encoded protein: CASTVAAGATYNEQFF.

The CDR3 coding sequence is TGTGCCACCCACAGGGATAGTAATTCACCCCTCCACTTT. This encodes CATHRDSNSPLHF. This sequence joins TRBV28 and TRBJ1-6; perhaps TRBD1 as D (6 bases). V shed 10 bases and J shed 6 bases, with 13 bases lying between them. Germline V CDR1 and CDR2: MDHEN, SYDVKM. The CDR3 runs 13 residues.

Here the CDR3 reads CASSLADIMQKAFF. The CDR3 nucleotides are TGTGCCAGCAGCTTAGCCGATATAATGCAGAAGGCTTTCTTT. This rearrangement joins TRBV7-2 to TRBJ1-1; D uncertain. Trimming pared 0 bases from V and 11 bases from J, leaving 16 bases between. Germline CDR1 SGHTA, CDR2 FQGNSA. This CDR3 is 14 amino acids long.

This clone was picked up one time. The chain is built from TRBV20-1 and TRBJ1-1; possibly TRBD1 for D (5 bases). Per germline, CDR1 DFQATT and CDR2 SNEGSKA (reference sequence). The CDR3 runs 11 residues. V was pared by 5 bases and J by 11 bases, with 15 bases between. The CDR3 is CSAPGTRRAFF. CDR3 DNA sequence: TGCAGTGCTCCAGGGACCAGGAGGGCTTTCTTT.

V and J are TRBV6-1 and TRBJ1-2; 8 bases fit TRBD1. CDR1 and CDR2 (germline): MNHNS, SASEGT. The CDR3 is 15 residues long. V lost 1 base and J lost 2; bases outside the gene matches: 3. CDR3 protein: CASSEVQGANYGYTF. The CDR3 nucleotides read TGTGCCAGCAGTGAAGTTCAGGGGGCAAACTATGGCTACACCTTC.

This clone occurred a few times. CDR3 sequence: CASRKTVHSYNEQFF. The CDR3 nucleotides read TGTGCCAGCAGGAAGACTGTACATTCCTACAATGAGCAGTTCTTC. The genes are TRBV6-4 and TRBJ2-1; D remains ambiguous. V was shortened by 6 bases and J by 1 base, with 13 bases between the two germline ends. CDR1 MRHNA and CDR2 SNTAGT come from the germline V gene. The CDR3 sequence is 15 residues long.

The CDR3 protein is CSASPPGQGYYGYTF. The CDR3 DNA is TGCAGTGCTAGTCCCCCGGGACAGGGGTACTATGGCTACACCTTC. The chain carries TRBV20-1 and TRBJ1-2, with 10 bases aligning to TRBD1. This CDR3 has 15 residues. Germline CDR1 DFQATT, CDR2 SNEGSKA (reference sequence). V trimming: 3 bases; J trimming: 3 bases; junction bases outside the gene matches: 7.

The V and J genes are TRBV30 and TRBJ1-3; D is perhaps TRBD1 (5 bases). The CDR3 sequence is 15 residues long. Germline CDR1 GTSNPN, CDR2 SVGIG (reference sequence). V lost 2 bases, J lost 0 bases, and 11 bases lay in between. CDR3 in amino acids: CAWSHPGASGNTIYF. CDR3 bases: TGTGCCTGGAGTCACCCCGGGGCCTCTGGAAACACCATATATTTT.

The genes are TRBV29-1 and TRBJ2-3; 9 bases align to TRBD1. Per the germline V gene, CDR1 is SQVTM and CDR2 is ANQGSEA. The J segment lost 4 bases and the V segment lost 7 bases, leaving 15 bases of the junction unmatched. The CDR3 length is 16 residues. The CDR3 spells CSGSPGTGIPSDTQYF. CDR3 DNA: TGCAGCGGCTCCCCCGGGACAGGGATTCCGTCAGATACGCAGTATTTT.

The genes are TRBV5-3 and TRBJ1-2; D unresolved. TRBV5-3 is classed as an ORF, of uncertain function. This CDR3 comprises 14 residues. V lost 5 bases and J 3 bases, leaving 14 bases between the germline ends. The CDR3 here is CARRDPGRDYGYTF. CDR3 DNA sequence: TGTGCCAGAAGGGACCCAGGACGAGACTATGGCTACACCTTC.

The chain links TRBV5-1 to TRBJ1-6; possibly TRBD1 for D (5 bases). The CDR3 has 14 amino acids. The germline V gene has CDR1 SGHRS and CDR2 YFSETQ. V lost 2 bases and J 7 bases, leaving 10 bases between the germline ends. CDR3 region: CASSFEGSNSPLHF. The CDR3 coding sequence is TGCGCCAGCAGCTTTGAGGGGTCGAATTCACCCCTCCACTTT. The full variable domain, its missing parts supplied by reference TRBV5-1 and TRBJ1-6, is KAGVTQTPRYLIKTRGQQVTLSCSPISGHRSVSWYQQTPGQGLQFLFEYFSETQRNKGNFPGRFSGRQFSNSRSEMNVSTLELGDSALYLCASSFEGSNSPLHFGNGTRLTVT.

This clone was observed a handful of times. The DNA for the CDR3 is TGTGCCAGCAGCCCGGGACAGGGAACCTACAATGAGCAGTTCTTC. It specifies CASSPGQGTYNEQFF. This chain connects TRBV6-5 to TRBJ2-1; 9 positions match TRBD1. Germline lookup yields CDR1 MNHEY and CDR2 SVGAGI. The ends lost 6 bases at V and 2 bases at J; junction bases unmatched: 5. This CDR3 has 15 residues.

Only one count was recorded for this clone. This sequence joins TRBV4-1 and TRBJ1-1, with D hard to call. CDR1 is MGHRA, CDR2 YSYEKL, per germline. V dropped 4 bases and J dropped 5 bases, with 8 bases sitting between them. The CDR3 extends over 12 amino acids. CDR3 nucleotide sequence: TGCGCCAGCAGCCTTACAAAGACTGAAGCTTTCTTT. It encodes CASSLTKTEAFF.

This chain joins TRBV28 and TRBJ2-7; TRBD1 matches 7 bases. Germline CDR1 is MDHEN and CDR2 is SYDVKM. CDR3 length: 13 residues. The ends lost 8 bases at V and 2 bases at J; junction bases unmatched: 6. This CDR3 is CASGTVDPYEQYF. Written as DNA, the CDR3 is TGTGCCAGCGGGACAGTCGACCCCTACGAGCAGTACTTC.

This sequence joins TRBV19 and TRBJ1-5; the D is unclear. The CDR3 is 15 amino acids. Germline V CDR1 and CDR2: LNHDA, SQIVND (reference sequence). Trimming took 4 bases from V and 2 from J, leaving 12 bases between them. The CDR3 reads CASSTDNPGNQPQHF. CDR3 in DNA: TGTGCCAGTAGTACAGACAACCCCGGCAATCAGCCCCAGCATTTT.

The rearrangement links TRBV11-2 to TRBJ2-1; 10 bases are shared with TRBD2. There are 18 residues in the CDR3. V was clipped by 1 base and J by 4 bases; unmatched bases: 10. Germline CDR1 reads SGHAT; CDR2 reads FQNNGV. This CDR3 reads CASSLGMTQRGGYNEQFF. The CDR3 coding sequence is TGTGCCAGCAGCTTAGGTATGACGCAGCGGGGGGGTTACAATGAGCAGTTCTTC.

This clone was seen only once. The conserved phenylalanine or tryptophan normally closing the CDR3 is absent here, so this likely arose from a read error. It is unclear where the CDR3 begins or ends on the DNA, so no DNA is shown, and the CDR3 is as TCRdb lists it. The CDR3 sequence: CASSLAPN. The rearrangement uses TRBV5-4 and TRBJ1-4. Per germline, CDR1 SGHNT and CDR2 YYREEE (reference sequence). Termini included, the CDR3 measures 8 amino acids.

The J gene is TRBJ1-5, the V gene TRBV6-5; a weak D match, TRBD1 (6 bases). There are 14 residues in the CDR3. The germline gives CDR1 MNHEY, CDR2 SVGAGI. V was shortened by 6 bases and J by 7 bases, with 16 bases between the two germline ends. The CDR3: CASRREGGGQPQHF. The CDR3 nucleotides are TGTGCCAGCAGAAGGGAAGGGGGTGGGCAGCCCCAGCATTTT.

CDR3 coding DNA: TGCGCCACCGCGGGACTAGCGGGTCTAGATACGCAGTATTTT. This sequence encodes CATAGLAGLDTQYF. V gene TRBV4-1 combines with J gene TRBJ2-3; 12 bases map to TRBD2. CDR1 and CDR2 (germline): MGHRA, YSYEKL. The length of the CDR3 is 14 residues. The junction had 7 bases not matched to a gene; V was cut back by 10 bases and J by 5 bases.